The 28 T cell receptor beta chains listed next were all sequenced from one sample in a study of neoadjuvant anti-PD-1 for oral cavity cancer. Time point reported: after neoadjuvant nivolumab, at surgical resection. Profiled with immunoSEQ multiplex PCR; TCRdb holds only in-frame clones, not every one. Of about 68,000 clones listed, roughly 85% are singletons. Sequenced here: PBMCs, sampled after nivolumab (anti-PD-1) treatment. These TCRs come from a person aged 40 to 85 with oral cavity squamous cell carcinoma.

This chain links TRBV5-1 with TRBJ1-2; D unclear. Trimming removed 1 base from V and 3 bases from J, with 10 bases in between. The CDR3 runs to 14 residues. CDR1 is SGHRS and CDR2 is YFSETQ in the germline V gene. The chain's CDR3 is CASSLRPWDYGYTF. As DNA, the CDR3 is TGCGCCAGCAGCTTGAGACCCTGGGACTATGGCTACACCTTC.

This rearrangement joins TRBV29-1 to TRBJ2-7; D unresolved. Germline values: CDR1 SQVTM, CDR2 ANQGSEA. V lost 5 bases, J lost 3 bases, and 11 bases lay in between. The CDR3 runs 12 residues. The CDR3 coding sequence is TGCAGCGTTTTCACAGATGACTACGAGCAGTACTTC. Translation: CSVFTDDYEQYF.

CDR3 DNA sequence: TGCGCCAGCAGTAGGGGACTGACAGATACGCAGTATTTT. Amino acids: CASSRGLTDTQYF. The chain is built from TRBV10-1 and TRBJ2-3; D is perhaps TRBD2 (6 bases). The CDR3 is 13 amino acids. The V end lost 5 bases, the J end lost 3 bases, and 9 bases lay between the germline ends. Germline V lookup: CDR1 WNHNN, CDR2 SYGVQD (reference sequence).

The V and J genes are TRBV29-1 and TRBJ2-2, with a tentative D call TRBD2 (7 bases). Germline lookup yields CDR1 SQVTM and CDR2 ANQGSEA. V lost 4 bases to trimming and J lost 4 bases, with 13 bases between them. The CDR3 runs 14 residues. The CDR3 DNA reads as TGCAGCGTTGGGGGGGGCCCCAGCACCGGGGAGCTGTTTTTT. As protein: CSVGGGPSTGELFF.

The chain is built from TRBV11-1 and TRBJ2-1; 10 bases agree with TRBD2. This CDR3 spans 14 amino acids. V gave up 5 bases and J gave up 6 bases; unmatched junction bases: 4. Germline CDR1 reads SGHAT; CDR2 reads FQDESV (reference sequence). Here the CDR3 reads CASSPSGRINEQFF. DNA for the CDR3: TGTGCCAGCAGCCCTAGCGGGAGAATCAATGAGCAGTTCTTC.

In this sample, this clone turned up once. The rearrangement uses TRBV28 and TRBJ1-5; D not certain. The CDR3 is 17 residues long. Trimming cost V 3 bases and J 2 bases, with 17 bases left between them. CDR1 MDHEN and CDR2 SYDVKM come from the germline V gene. CDR3 DNA sequence: TGTGCCAGCAGTTTCGGGGATAGGTTGAGTGGCAATCAGCCCCAGCATTTT. Its protein is CASSFGDRLSGNQPQHF.

V and J are TRBV29-1 and TRBJ1-1; a weak D match, TRBD1 (5 bases). Germline-derived CDR1 and CDR2 are SQVTM and ANQGSEA. V gave up 4 bases and J gave up 4 bases, with 13 bases separating them. CDR3 length: 13 amino acids. Here the CDR3 DNA reads TGCAGCGTTGCGGTCAGGGAGGGCACTGAAGCTTTCTTT. Translation gives CSVAVREGTEAFF.

The chain carries TRBV5-1 and TRBJ2-3; 7 nucleotides match TRBD1. The CDR3 runs to 15 residues. Per germline, CDR1 SGHRS and CDR2 YFSETQ. V gave up 4 bases and J gave up 5 bases; unmatched junction bases: 10. The CDR3 loop reads CASSAFDRVRDTQYF. The DNA of the CDR3 is TGCGCCAGCAGCGCTTTCGACAGGGTCCGAGATACGCAGTATTTT. The variable domain in full, with the rest retrieved from reference TRBV5-1 and TRBJ2-3, is KAGVTQTPRYLIKTRGQQVTLSCSPISGHRSVSWYQQTPGQGLQFLFEYFSETQRNKGNFPGRFSGRQFSNSRSEMNVSTLELGDSALYLCASSAFDRVRDTQYFGPGTRLTVL.

V is TRBV7-9 and J is TRBJ1-1, with a tentative D call TRBD1 (5 bases). CDR1 and CDR2 from the germline V gene are SEHNR and FQNEAQ (reference sequence). This CDR3 has 14 residues. V gave up 5 bases and J gave up 5 bases, with 15 bases separating them. In DNA, the CDR3 is TGTGCCAGCAGCCAGGACCCTGGGGGAACTGAAGCTTTCTTT. This gives the protein CASSQDPGGTEAFF.

The rearrangement uses TRBV2 and TRBJ1-5; D is uncertain. From germline, CDR1 is SNHLY and CDR2 FYNNEI. The CDR3 length is 14 residues. V was cut by 3 bases and J by 9 bases, with 15 bases left in between. The CDR3 region is CASSDPEFTRPQHF. CDR3 bases: TGTGCCAGCAGTGACCCCGAGTTTACCCGGCCCCAGCATTTT.

This rearrangement joins TRBV6-5 to TRBJ2-2; D call uncertain. The germline V gene encodes CDR1 MNHEY and CDR2 SVGAGI. The CDR3 totals 14 residues. Trimming took off 1 base at V and 5 bases at J, with 8 bases between the two ends. The CDR3 sequence is CASSYYRNTGELFF. The CDR3 bases are TGTGCCAGCAGTTACTACCGAAATACCGGGGAGCTGTTTTTT.

The J gene is TRBJ1-4, the V gene TRBV7-9, with TRBD1 as a possible D gene (5 bases). The CDR3 length is 16 residues. The germline V and J ends were trimmed by 5 bases and 4 bases, with 17 bases remaining between them. Germline assignment: CDR1 SEHNR and CDR2 FQNEAQ (reference sequence). The CDR3 is CASSPPAGPFNEKLFF. The CDR3 DNA is TGTGCCAGCAGCCCGCCGGCGGGGCCCTTTAATGAAAAACTGTTTTTT.

The rearrangement joins TRBV5-1 to TRBJ1-2; 8 bases are a match to TRBD1. CDR1 is SGHRS and CDR2 is YFSETQ in the germline V gene. With V trimmed by 4 bases and J by 5 bases, 16 bases remained unmatched. The CDR3 contains 17 residues. CDR3 nucleotides: TGCGCCAGCAGCCCCGTCGGGACAGGTTCGGGGCCTTATGGCTACACCTTC. Amino acid sequence: CASSPVGTGSGPYGYTF.

This clone was detected only once. The chain combines TRBV6-5 with TRBJ1-1; D is unclear. This CDR3 comprises 15 residues. Germline CDR1 MNHEY, CDR2 SVGAGI. Trimming took off 6 bases at V and 0 bases at J, with 14 bases between the two ends. CDR3 loop: CASRETSSVNTEAFF. Here the CDR3 DNA reads TGTGCCAGCAGGGAAACAAGCAGCGTGAACACTGAAGCTTTCTTT.

The V gene is TRBV7-9, the J gene TRBJ1-1, with D unresolved. Trimming took 5 bases from V and 2 from J, leaving 12 bases between them. This CDR3 contains 14 residues. Germline V CDR1 and CDR2: SEHNR, FQNEAQ (reference sequence). This CDR3 is CASSPMTVNTEAFF. Here the CDR3 DNA reads TGTGCCAGCAGCCCGATGACCGTTAACACTGAAGCTTTCTTT.

The rearrangement joins TRBV10-3 to TRBJ1-1; D gene ambiguous. Germline lookup yields CDR1 ENHRY and CDR2 SYGVKD. Trimming removed 2 bases from V and 1 base from J, with 5 bases in between. The CDR3 sequence is 13 residues long. For the CDR3, the DNA is TGTGCCATCAGTGAGACACCGAACACTGAAGCTTTCTTT. Amino acid sequence: CAISETPNTEAFF.

The chain joins TRBV28 to TRBJ1-5; D unresolved. Germline V lookup: CDR1 MDHEN, CDR2 SYDVKM. Trimming removed 2 bases from V and 2 bases from J, with 10 bases in between. The CDR3 has 15 amino acids. CDR3 DNA: TGTGCCAGCAGTTTAGGCATAGCTGGCAATCAGCCCCAGCATTTT. Translating it yields CASSLGIAGNQPQHF.

This sequence joins TRBV6-6 and TRBJ1-1; no definite D call. V gave up 6 bases and J gave up 7 bases, with 15 bases separating them. CDR1 and CDR2 (germline): MNHNY, SVGAGI (reference sequence). CDR3 length: 13 residues. The CDR3 sequence: CASRDPSSGEAFF. CDR3 DNA sequence: TGTGCCAGCAGGGACCCCTCATCAGGTGAAGCTTTCTTT.

V and J are TRBV7-3 and TRBJ2-5, with D uncertain. V shed 4 bases and J shed 0 bases, with 6 bases lying between them. Germline V gives CDR1 SGHTA, CDR2 FQGTGA. CDR3 length: 13 amino acids. DNA of the CDR3: TGTGCCAGCAGCTCATTTAACCAAGAGACCCAGTACTTC. The encoded protein is CASSSFNQETQYF.

The chain carries TRBV19 and TRBJ1-5, with D uncertain. Germline V gene sequence: CDR1 LNHDA, CDR2 SQIVND (reference sequence). The ends were cut back, 7 bases at V and 3 bases at J, with 16 bases in the middle. This CDR3 region has 15 residues. In DNA, the CDR3 is TGTGCCAGTAATGATGACTCAACATCCAATCAGCCCCAGCATTTT. It encodes CASNDDSTSNQPQHF.

This chain connects TRBV18 to TRBJ1-4; the D gene is possibly TRBD1 (6 bases). CDR3 length: 17 amino acids. The V gene lost 0 bases and the J gene lost 6 bases, with 17 bases spanning the gap. CDR1 KGHSH and CDR2 LQKENI come from the germline V gene. CDR3 loop: CASSPPVGGGHHEKLFF. Written as DNA, the CDR3 is TGTGCCAGCTCACCACCGGTCGGAGGGGGACACCATGAAAAACTGTTTTTT.

The gene calls are TRBV29-1 and TRBJ1-1; no definite D call. Germline CDR1 SQVTM, CDR2 ANQGSEA. CDR3 length: 11 residues. V was trimmed by 6 bases and J by 1 base, leaving 6 bases between them. The CDR3 region has the DNA TGCAGCGTCCATTCGAACACTGAAGCTTTCTTT. It specifies CSVHSNTEAFF.

This chain links TRBV30 with TRBJ2-5; a weak D match, TRBD2 (5 bases). CDR3 length: 14 residues. V was pared by 5 bases and J by 1 base, with 14 bases between. Germline lookup yields CDR1 GTSNPN and CDR2 SVGIG (reference sequence). The CDR3 loop reads CAWLKEVVQETQYF. The CDR3 region has the DNA TGTGCCTGGCTTAAGGAGGTCGTCCAAGAGACCCAGTACTTC.

V usage is TRBV5-1 and J usage is TRBJ2-2, with D possibly TRBD2 on 5 matching bases. The length of the CDR3 is 15 residues. V was cut by 2 bases and J by 6 bases, with 14 bases left in between. Germline loops: CDR1 SGHRS, CDR2 YFSETQ. The CDR3 DNA reads TGCGCCAGCAGCTTAGCGGTACCTGGACCCGGGGAGCTGTTTTTT. Translating it yields CASSLAVPGPGELFF.

The chain employs TRBV5-4 and TRBJ2-2, with 7 bases lining up with TRBD1. The trim removed 4 bases at V and 2 bases at J, leaving 8 bases unmatched. CDR3 size: 16 residues. CDR1 is SGHNT, CDR2 YYREEE, per germline (reference sequence). In DNA form, the CDR3 reads TGTGCCAGCAGCCGCCCCCGGGACAGCAACACCGGGGAGCTGTTTTTT. Translating it yields CASSRPRDSNTGELFF.

The chain couples TRBV7-9 to TRBJ1-4; maybe TRBD1 (6 bases). The CDR3 runs 11 residues. The germline gives CDR1 SEHNR, CDR2 FQNEAQ (reference sequence). Trimming shortened V by 5 bases and J by 14 bases, and 12 bases separated the two germline ends. This CDR3 is CASSLQGSLFF. The DNA for the CDR3 is TGTGCCAGCAGCCTACAGGGCTCGCTGTTTTTT.

The rearrangement joins TRBV15 to TRBJ1-2, with D possibly TRBD1 on 5 matching bases. CDR1 and CDR2 (germline): LNHNV, YYDKDF (reference sequence). V lost 5 bases and J lost 8, with 15 bases in between. This CDR3 contains 13 residues. DNA of the CDR3: TGTGCCACCAGCTGGGGAGGGACTGGCGGCTACACCTTC. Residues: CATSWGGTGGYTF.

CDR3 region: CASSFSGTRWEQYF. The DNA for the CDR3 is TGTGCCAGCAGCTTCTCCGGGACACGGTGGGAGCAGTACTTC. The rearrangement joins TRBV5-6 to TRBJ2-7; TRBD1 is a possible D gene (6 bases). Trimming took off 2 bases at V and 7 bases at J, with 16 bases between the two ends. Germline V lookup: CDR1 SGHDT, CDR2 YYEEEE. The CDR3 sequence is 14 residues long. The full variable domain, in which reference TRBV5-6 and TRBJ2-7 provide the parts outside the CDR3, is DAGVTQSPTHLIKTRGQQVTLRCSPKSGHDTVSWYQQALGQGPQFIFQYYEEEERQRGNFPDRFSGHQFPNYSSELNVNALLLGDSALYLCASSFSGTRWEQYFGPGTRLTVT.